This TCR beta chain stems from a study of cytomegalovirus exposure and HLA in healthy donors. Study findings and constraints: The study recorded about 150 TCR beta chains that were cytomegalovirus-associated.

About this clone: Its antigen is as yet unknown.

The protocol was immunoSEQ multiplex PCR, while the TCRdb copy is restricted to in-frame clones and leaves out a portion. The data show 150,000 to 200,000 clones, nearly 90% seen once. With V trimmed by 4 bases and J by 4 bases, 10 bases remained unmatched. The CDR3 covers 16 residues. CDR1 and CDR2 from the germline V gene are SGHRS and YFSETQ. The donors belonged to the approximately 120-subject validation cohort, separate from the roughly 720-subject first cohort. Sequencing used PBMCs. This chain uses TRBV5-1 with TRBJ1-5, with 8 positions matching TRBD1. The source is a young man in good health and CMV-seropositive. CDR3 DNA sequence: TGCGCCAGCAGCGCCGGGACAGGTGGACCAAATCAGCCCCAGCATTTT. Protein sequence: CASSAGTGGPNQPQHF. The full variable domain, rest sourced from reference TRBV5-1 and TRBJ1-5, is KAGVTQTPRYLIKTRGQQVTLSCSPISGHRSVSWYQQTPGQGLQFLFEYFSETQRNKGNFPGRFSGRQFSNSRSEMNVSTLELGDSALYLCASSAGTGGPNQPQHFGDGTRLSIL.